The entry that follows covers one TCR beta chain sequence. The sample belongs to a study of blood T cell repertoires in COVID-19. The wider study: Samples representing acute and convalescent COVID-19 were sourced from the United States, Italy and Spain.

Sequencing used immunoSEQ multiplex PCR; TCRdb keeps in-frame clones, though not all of them. Here the sample spans 65,000 to 85,000 clones, 85% to 90% being singletons. This TCR was sampled from a human donor in a cohort sampled during active COVID-19. The sequenced material came from peripheral blood.

Here the CDR3 DNA reads TGTGCCAGCAGCCCGGGACTAGCGGGAGTTATCTCCTACGAGCAGTACTTC. Its translation is CASSPGLAGVISYEQYF. V gene TRBV7-9 combines with J gene TRBJ2-7; the match to TRBD2 covers 14 bases. The germline V gene has CDR1 SEHNR and CDR2 FQNEAQ (reference sequence). V lost 5 bases, J lost 0 bases, and 6 bases stayed unmatched. The CDR3 covers 17 residues.